A selection of T cell receptor beta chains follows, all from one sample in a study of metastatic and nonmetastatic thyroid tumors. TCRdb called clones again from the PCR reads with MiXCR. Of about 92,000 clones in the sample, 15% were seen once. The material sequenced was blood. The receptors were gathered from a female donor with papillary thyroid cancer or a benign thyroid nodule (not recorded which). Some clones in this sample may be carry-over from other donors' samples. The CDR3 runs from the conserved cysteine through the conserved F or W. The D gene is left open where the match is weak. Clone size is stated in some rows and not others, as once, few, many or a class when expanded.

TRBV11-1,many,TRBD1,TRBJ2-3,CASSLIGAGGLTDTQYF,TGTGCCAGCAGCTTAATCGGCGCAGGGGGCCTCACAGATACGCAGTATTTT
TRBV11-1,NA,NA,TRBJ2-1,CASSLWDMERNNEQFF,TGTGCCAGCAGCTTATGGGACATGGAGAGGAACAATGAGCAGTTCTTC
TRBV28,many,TRBD1,TRBJ1-2,CAASTDRPRGYTF,TGTGCCGCCAGCACGGACAGGCCTCGGGGCTACACCTTC
TRBV11-2,many,TRBD2,TRBJ2-2,CASSGALGGGGPGELFF,TGTGCCAGCAGCGGAGCCCTGGGCGGGGGGGGCCCCGGGGAGCTGTTTTTT
TRBV28,NA,NA,TRBJ1-2,CASTFSSGCGYTF,TGTGCCAGCACTTTCTCCTCTGGCTGTGGCTACACCTTC
TRBV5-1,many,TRBD1,TRBJ1-1,CASRKGANTEAFF,TGCGCCAGCAGGAAGGGGGCGAACACTGAAGCTTTCTTT
TRBV3-1,many,NA,TRBJ2-7,CASSSPGKGEQYF,TGTGCCAGCAGCTCTCCGGGGAAGGGTGAGCAGTACTTC
TRBV7-6,NA,NA,TRBJ1-5,CASSASQGLNQPQHF,TGTGCCAGCAGCGCTTCACAGGGCCTCAATCAGCCCCAGCATTTT
TRBV9,many,TRBD1,TRBJ1-1,CASSVVGTANMNTEAFF,TGTGCCAGCAGCGTAGTAGGGACAGCGAACATGAACACTGAAGCTTTCTTT
TRBV6-1,many,NA,TRBJ2-3,CATRTGTDTQYF,TGTGCCACCCGGACAGGCACAGATACGCAGTATTTT
TRBV3-1,many,NA,TRBJ2-2,CASSQDGHPNTGELFF,TGTGCCAGCAGCCAAGACGGTCACCCGAACACCGGGGAGCTGTTTTTT
TRBV6-1,many,TRBD1,TRBJ2-1,CASSKGQGVRYEQFF,TGTGCCAGCAGTAAGGGACAGGGAGTAAGATATGAGCAGTTCTTC
TRBV7-2,many,NA,TRBJ2-7,CASSLGPLGAYEQYF,TGTGCCAGCAGCCTAGGGCCCTTGGGGGCCTACGAGCAGTACTTC
TRBV3-1,many,TRBD2,TRBJ2-5,CASSQTSGAEGTQYF,TGTGCCAGCAGCCAAACTAGCGGGGCCGAGGGGACCCAGTACTTC
TRBV4-2,many,NA,TRBJ1-1,CASSQEWIPGVNTEAFF,TGTGCCAGCAGCCAAGAATGGATCCCCGGCGTGAACACTGAAGCTTTCTTT
TRBV2,many,TRBD1,TRBJ1-5,CASSPDRGVRQPQHF,TGTGCCAGCAGTCCGGACAGGGGAGTCCGTCAGCCCCAGCATTTT
TRBV5-6,many,NA,TRBJ2-3,CASSLERQTYTDTQYF,TGTGCCAGCAGCTTGGAGCGACAAACTTACACAGATACGCAGTATTTT
TRBV6-1,many,NA,TRBJ2-5,CASSETLPGAAGETQYF,TGTGCCAGCAGCGAGACCCTCCCGGGGGCGGCTGGAGAGACCCAGTACTTC
TRBV18,NA,NA,TRBJ2-1,CASSPGRVRYNEQFF,TGTGCCAGCTCACCCGGGCGGGTAAGGTACAATGAGCAGTTCTTC
TRBV27,few,NA,TRBJ2-7,CASGGLVPYEQYF,TGTGCTAGCGGTGGACTGGTCCCATACGAGCAGTACTTC
TRBV18,many,NA,TRBJ1-1,CASSPKAANTEAFF,TGTGCCAGCTCACCTAAGGCAGCGAACACTGAAGCTTTCTTT
TRBV30,many,TRBD1,TRBJ1-1,CAWSAIGTANTEAFF,TGTGCCTGGAGTGCCATAGGGACAGCGAACACTGAAGCTTTCTTT
TRBV19,many,NA,TRBJ1-4,CASSIGVSSRKLFF,TGTGCCAGTAGTATTGGTGTTAGCTCGAGAAAACTGTTTTTT
TRBV7-8,NA,NA,TRBJ2-5,CASSHGDPRGEETKYF,TGTGCCAGCAGCCACGGTGACCCCCGTGGTGAAGAGACCAAGTACTTC
TRBV2,many,NA,TRBJ1-6,CASSDGFNSPLHF,TGTGCCAGCAGTGACGGCTTTAATTCACCCCTCCACTTT
TRBV9,many,NA,TRBJ1-1,CASSADTDYTEAFF,TGTGCCAGCAGCGCTGACACCGATTACACTGAAGCTTTCTTT
TRBV6-1,many,NA,TRBJ2-1,CASSDETDYNEQFF,TGTGCCAGCAGTGACGAGACAGATTACAATGAGCAGTTCTTC